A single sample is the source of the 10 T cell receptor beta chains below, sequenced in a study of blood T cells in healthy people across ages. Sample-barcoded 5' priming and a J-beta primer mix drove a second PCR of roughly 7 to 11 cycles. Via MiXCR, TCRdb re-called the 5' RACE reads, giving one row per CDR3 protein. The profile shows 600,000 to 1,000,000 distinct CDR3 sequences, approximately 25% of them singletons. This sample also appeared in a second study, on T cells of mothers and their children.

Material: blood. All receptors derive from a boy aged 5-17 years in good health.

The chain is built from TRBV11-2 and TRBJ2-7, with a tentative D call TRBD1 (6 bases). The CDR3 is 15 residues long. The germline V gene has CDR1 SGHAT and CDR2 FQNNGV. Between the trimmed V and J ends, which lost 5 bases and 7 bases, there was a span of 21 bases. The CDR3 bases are TGTGCCAGCAGCGCCGCCCGGATCAGGGGTGGGGAGCAGTACTTC. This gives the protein CASSAARIRGGEQYF.

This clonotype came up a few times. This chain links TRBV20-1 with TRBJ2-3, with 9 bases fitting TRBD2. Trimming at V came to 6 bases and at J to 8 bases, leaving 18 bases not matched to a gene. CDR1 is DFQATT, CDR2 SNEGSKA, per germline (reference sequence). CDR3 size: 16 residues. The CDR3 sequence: CSANRFAGGHFSTQYF. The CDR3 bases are TGCAGTGCAAACCGGTTCGCGGGAGGGCACTTTTCTACGCAGTATTTT.

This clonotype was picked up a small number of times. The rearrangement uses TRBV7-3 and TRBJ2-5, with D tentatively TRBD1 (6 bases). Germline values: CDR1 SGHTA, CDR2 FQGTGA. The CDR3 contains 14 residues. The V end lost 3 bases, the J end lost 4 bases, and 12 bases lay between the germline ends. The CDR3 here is CASSLTGPGETQYF. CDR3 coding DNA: TGTGCCAGCAGCTTGACAGGTCCCGGAGAGACCCAGTACTTC.

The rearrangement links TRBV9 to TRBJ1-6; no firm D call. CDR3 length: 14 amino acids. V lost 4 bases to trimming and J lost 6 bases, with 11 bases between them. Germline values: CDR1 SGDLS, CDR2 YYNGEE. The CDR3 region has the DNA TGTGCCAGCAGCCTAGAGAGTGGTAATTCACCCCTCCACTTT. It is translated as CASSLESGNSPLHF.

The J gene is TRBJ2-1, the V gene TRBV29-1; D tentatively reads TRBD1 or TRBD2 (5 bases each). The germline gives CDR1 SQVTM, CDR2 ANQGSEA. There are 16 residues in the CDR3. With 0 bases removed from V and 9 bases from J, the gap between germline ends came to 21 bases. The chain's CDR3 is CSVEDWSSVRVVEQFF. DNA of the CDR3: TGCAGCGTTGAAGATTGGAGTAGCGTCAGGGTGGTTGAGCAGTTCTTC.

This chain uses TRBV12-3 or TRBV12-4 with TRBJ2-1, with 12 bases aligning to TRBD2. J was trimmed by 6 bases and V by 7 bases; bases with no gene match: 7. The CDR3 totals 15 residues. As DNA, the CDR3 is TGTGCCAGCATCCAGACTAGCGGGAGAGTCAATGAGCAGTTCTTC. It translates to CASIQTSGRVNEQFF.

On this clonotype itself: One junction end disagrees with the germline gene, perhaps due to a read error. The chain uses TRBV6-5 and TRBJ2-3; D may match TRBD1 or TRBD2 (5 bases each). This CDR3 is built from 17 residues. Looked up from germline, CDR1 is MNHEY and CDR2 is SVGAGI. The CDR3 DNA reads TGTGCCAGCAGTTACTCGCCCGGGACGGCGAACACAGATGCGCAGTATTTT. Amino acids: CASSYSPGTANTDAQYF.

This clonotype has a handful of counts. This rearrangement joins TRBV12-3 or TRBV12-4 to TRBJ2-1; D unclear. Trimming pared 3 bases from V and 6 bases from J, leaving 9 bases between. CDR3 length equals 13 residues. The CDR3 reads CASSFHGGNEQFF. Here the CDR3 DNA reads TGTGCCAGCAGTTTTCACGGCGGCAATGAGCAGTTCTTC.

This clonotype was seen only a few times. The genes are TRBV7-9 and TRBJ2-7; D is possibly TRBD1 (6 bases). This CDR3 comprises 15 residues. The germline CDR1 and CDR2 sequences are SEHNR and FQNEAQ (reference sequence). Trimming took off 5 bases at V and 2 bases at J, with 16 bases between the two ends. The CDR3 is CASSGRQGTPYEQYF. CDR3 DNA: TGTGCCAGCAGCGGAAGGCAGGGGACCCCCTACGAGCAGTACTTC. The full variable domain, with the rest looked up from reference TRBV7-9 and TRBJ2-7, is DTGVSQNPRHKITKRGQNVTFRCDPISEHNRLYWYRQTLGQGPEFLTYFQNEAQLEKSRLLSDRFSAERPKGSFSTLEIQRTEQGDSAMYLCASSGRQGTPYEQYFGPGTRLTVT.

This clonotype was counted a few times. CDR3 loop: CASSSQGNDHEQYF. CDR3 bases: TGTGCCAGCAGTTCGCAGGGTAATGACCACGAGCAGTACTTC. V gene TRBV28 combines with J gene TRBJ2-7, with D perhaps matching TRBD1 (5 bases). The germline gives CDR1 MDHEN, CDR2 SYDVKM. The CDR3 has 14 residues. Trimming pared 4 bases from V and 5 bases from J, leaving 15 bases between.